What follows is one TCR beta chain and its context. Its specificity is unknown. This entry belongs to a study of T cells in Graves' hyperthyroidism and ophthalmopathy. Study results and caveats: Blood also held most thyroid clonotypes expanded beyond 0.001.

The CDR3 runs 12 residues. J gave up 6 bases and V 10 bases, and 7 bases lay outside the gene matches. Germline V gene lookup returns CDR1 SGHRS and CDR2 YFSETQ. Regions amplified from RNA transcripts were the TCR beta CDR3 regions. An initial round of RT-PCR targeting the TCR CDR3 relied on the HTBI primer set. TCRdb redid the calling of the multiplex PCR reads with MiXCR, one entry per CDR3 protein. The table records about 570,000 distinct CDR3 sequences, 46% of them present only once. Based on clinical symptoms, serum thyroxine and TRAb, thyroid ultrasound and orbital computed tomography, diagnoses were reached.

Sequencing was done on a sample of peripheral blood or thyroid tissue (not recorded which). The chain employs TRBV5-1 and TRBJ2-3, with 8 bases fitting TRBD1. This receptor was taken from an adult woman with Graves' disease, either hyperthyroidism or ophthalmopathy (not recorded which). DNA for the CDR3: TGCGCCTCGCGACAGGGGTTCGATACGCAGTATTTT. This codes for CASRQGFDTQYF.